This record concerns one TCR beta chain sequence. Which antigen it targets is not known. The record has no base qualities; no much larger clone is one base away. Participants were included only if at least one PBMC sample before ART initiation and at least two post-ART samples were available. Every participant with HIV received treatment in the United States of America. Before DNA extraction, cryopreserved samples of roughly 0.9-10 million PBMC were thawed and then washed. At the time of the earliest PBMC sample, participants with HIV were aged between roughly 20 and 60 years. Per participant, PBMC samples came from 1-4 timepoints prior to ART initiation and 2-8 timepoints following ART initiation, for a median of 7 samples. Serial HIV viral load, CD4+ T-cell count, ART history and demographic data were obtained for every participant. Genomic DNA was extracted from unsorted PBMC with a Qiagen kit on a QIAcube, with processing performed in batches of 12 samples.

These data belong to a study of long-term antiretroviral therapy in people with HIV (dated by TCRdb to 2021 to 2024). General notes on the study: The earliest samples were collected about a decade before the 2015 WHO recommendation for immediate ART, when ART was typically delayed until CD4 counts fell. Test extractions of a monoclonal T-cell line alongside a few dozen polyclonal samples showed no cross-contamination during QIAcube processing. Of the roughly 32 participants with HIV, roughly 10 were female. A retrospective serial study tested whether changes in peripheral blood TRB repertoire composition and diversity were associated with ART initiation and durable HIV suppression. A total of around 200 cryopreserved PBMC samples were contributed to the cohort by 30 adults with confirmed HIV infection, with samples collected serially over a mean of approximately six years (range 1-12).

Study-wide findings and limitations: No data were available on ART adherence, viral resistance or therapy changes, limiting inferences about post-ART repertoire changes. Limited PBMC availability meant only the TCR beta chain was sequenced, without alpha chain pairing. The samples were dated from about 2004 to 2017, and the ART regimens that were used may be less effective than current ART regimens. HIV repertoires had narrower CDR3 length ranges than controls, and the network structure suggested an antigen-experienced repertoire that shifted only slightly toward naive after ART. Expanded TRB clones identified before ART initiation dominated the repertoire across all time points, though the dominance fluctuated and decreased in many PLHIV after ART. Because pre-ART samples had limited cell numbers, profiling was done on unsorted PBMC rather than on sorted CD4+ and CD8+ T cells. A significant increase in TRB diversity was found to be associated with ART initiation, although TRB diversity was observed to remain significantly below that of transplant donor controls even after long-term ART.

The immunoSEQ hsTCRB v3.0 assay was used at survey level resolution to sequence the TRB variable region. TRB sequencing targeted a depth of about 40,000-55,000 T-cell genomes per sample. An Illumina MiSeq with a v3 150-cycle kit was used to sequence the pooled TRB libraries. In the authors' own workflow: Repertoire analysis was run in R within a reproducible Nextflow workflow that covered QC, data transformation and analysis. LymphoSeq2, an R package for exploring AIRR-Seq data, was used to implement custom analyses. A handful of samples that yielded fewer than 5000 total TRB sequences were excluded, so that under 200 HIV repertoires were analyzed. Among the 180 to 200 HIV repertoires that were kept, roughly 59 were collected before ART initiation and roughly 130 were collected after ART initiation. Repertoires were downsampled to 5000 TRB nucleotide sequences, with summary statistics averaged over 100 downsampling iterations. Only TRB sequences with CDR3 regions of at least seven amino acids were retained for analysis. Diversity was measured with a Shannon entropy-derived clonality score and the Gini coefficient. In the repertoire networks, any two of the top 5000 CDR3 amino acid sequences were linked whenever the two sequences differed by an edit distance of one. For TRB CDR3 amino acid sequences, antigen specificity groups and MHC restriction were predicted with GLIPH2. To flag known associations with CMV, EBV, HIV or tissue antigens, CDR3 amino acid sequences were compared against VDJdb and McPAS-TCR. Pre-ART, post-ART and control groups were compared with Wilcoxon signed-rank tests and Holm-Bonferroni correction. TCRdb stores this immuneACCESS table with in-frame sequences only. Part of the clones is absent; in the studies checked, under half of the shortfall reflects unresolved V genes, and no reason is known for the rest. V, J and clone size were drawn from that table, and D and trimming were deduced from the DNA. The sample profile shows about 28,000 clones; approximately 95% of them were found once. The ten largest clones take up about 3% of the sample.

V is clipped by 7 bases and J by 5 bases, and the sequence between their germline boundaries is 15 bases long. The germline V gene gives CDR1 as SQVTM and CDR2 as ANQGSEA. Its CDR3 holds 13 amino acids, cysteine through phenylalanine. This entry keeps only the CDR3 DNA: 39 bases, framed from base 1. The origin of this receptor is a man aged 45-65 years with HIV. The sequence is built from TRBV29-1 and TRBJ2-1; the D region may be TRBD1 or TRBD2, each matching 6 bases equally. Here the sequenced sample was unsorted PBMCs, taken 5.3 years after starting antiretroviral therapy. The CDR3 region has the sequence CSAIGGRDNEQFF. Read as DNA, the sequence is TGCAGCGCCATCGGGGGCCGCGACAATGAGCAGTTCTTC.